This TCR beta chain was identified in a study of siplizumab effects on memory and regulatory T cells. Study-level results: It seemed that naive T cells were more diverse than memory cells and were major contributors to the alloresponse. A mean of roughly 68% of mappable alloreactive CD4+ clones were Treg-derived with siplizumab, compared with about 27% in controls.

To note about this clone: What it binds is not known.

Using immunoSEQ multiplex PCR, the repertoire was profiled, and TCRdb retains in-frame clones only, with some absent. The sample lists tens of thousands of clones, 95% seen once, with approximately 17% in the top ten. The CDR3 loop spans 15 amino acids. J was trimmed by 7 bases and V by 4 bases; bases with no gene match: 8. The germline V gene has CDR1 SGHRS and CDR2 YFSETQ. Input material: CD8+ T cells sorted from blood. J is TRBJ1-6 and V is TRBV5-1, with 7 bases lining up with TRBD1. The source is a human donor in good health. This CDR3 reads CASSPTGANNSPLHF. DNA for the CDR3: TGCGCCAGCAGCCCTACAGGGGCTAACAATTCACCCCTCCACTTT.